The 11 T cell receptor beta chains in this list originate from one sample, sequenced in a study of cytomegalovirus exposure and HLA in healthy donors. Amplification used 60 Vbeta primers and 13 Jbeta primers. Produced via immunoSEQ multiplex PCR; TCRdb's table is partial and in-frame only. The sample carries about 200,000 clones, over 65% recorded once. Sequencing was done on a sample of PBMCs. The receptors here all came from a boy younger than 10 in good health and CMV-seronegative.

This chain connects TRBV7-2 to TRBJ2-3; 11 bases agree with TRBD2. This CDR3 is 16 amino acids long. Germline V gives CDR1 SGHTA, CDR2 FQGNSA. Unmatched junction bases numbered 6, after V lost 3 bases and J lost 4 bases. DNA for the CDR3: TGTGCCAGCAGCTTGATTAGCGGGGGGGATTCAGATACGCAGTATTTT. It codes for CASSLISGGDSDTQYF.

The chain joins TRBV10-3 to TRBJ1-2; 10 bases match TRBD1. The CDR3 is 11 residues long. Per germline, CDR1 ENHRY and CDR2 SYGVKD. V trimming: 8 bases; J trimming: 6 bases; junction bases outside the gene matches: 0. CDR3 coding DNA: TGTGCCATCGGGACAGGGGATGGCTACACCTTC. Translating gives CAIGTGDGYTF.

The rearrangement links TRBV9 to TRBJ2-7, with D unclear. The V gene lost 0 bases and the J gene lost 3 bases, with 4 bases spanning the gap. The CDR3 covers 12 residues. From germline, CDR1 is SGDLS and CDR2 YYNGEE. The CDR3 nucleotides are TGTGCCAGCAGCGTAGACGGCTACGAGCAGTACTTC. Its translation: CASSVDGYEQYF.

V is TRBV5-4 and J is TRBJ2-5, with TRBD1 matching over 7 bases. CDR1 and CDR2 (germline): SGHNT, YYREEE (reference sequence). This CDR3 is 16 amino acids long. J lost 2 bases, V lost 4 bases, and 11 bases had no gene match. CDR3 in amino acids: CASSRWTGSSQETQYF. CDR3 in DNA: TGTGCCAGCAGCCGATGGACAGGTAGCTCGCAAGAGACCCAGTACTTC. Based on the CDR3 plus reference TRBV5-4 and TRBJ2-5, the full variable domain is ETGVTQSPTHLIKTRGQQVTLRCSSQSGHNTVSWYQQALGQGPQFIFQYYREEENGRGNFPPRFSGLQFPNYSSELNVNALELDDSALYLCASSRWTGSSQETQYFGPGTRLLVL.

As for this clone: Other DNA sequences in the same sample also yield this CDR3. The chain combines TRBV10-3 with TRBJ1-2, with unresolved D. This CDR3 is 13 amino acids long. Trimming pared 0 bases from V and 4 bases from J, leaving 6 bases between. Germline V CDR1 and CDR2: ENHRY, SYGVKD. The CDR3 nucleotides are TGTGCCATCAGTGAGTCGGGGAGCTATGGCTACACCTTC. Translating gives CAISESGSYGYTF.

The chain combines TRBV7-3 with TRBJ1-1; 7 positions agree with TRBD1. CDR3 size: 14 residues. The J segment lost 4 bases and the V segment lost 5 bases, leaving 7 bases of the junction unmatched. Germline V gene sequence: CDR1 SGHTA, CDR2 FQGTGA. The CDR3 region is CASSRGGAGTEAFF. CDR3 DNA sequence: TGTGCCAGCAGCAGAGGGGGCGCGGGCACTGAAGCTTTCTTT.

This chain joins TRBV5-1 and TRBJ2-3; no clear D gene. With 6 bases removed from V and 2 bases from J, the gap between germline ends came to 16 bases. The CDR3 length is 15 residues. Germline CDR1 SGHRS, CDR2 YFSETQ. The DNA for the CDR3 is TGCGCCAGCAAACCCCGTGAGGCTACCACAGATACGCAGTATTTT. Its protein is CASKPREATTDTQYF.

The V and J genes are TRBV9 and TRBJ2-3, with 8 bases lining up with TRBD2. This CDR3 comprises 15 residues. The V segment lost 6 bases and the J segment 3 bases; nucleotides outside the gene matches: 9. Germline loops: CDR1 SGDLS, CDR2 YYNGEE. The CDR3 nucleotides read TGTGCCAGCACGAGCGGGGGACTCTATACAGATACGCAGTATTTT. Amino acid sequence: CASTSGGLYTDTQYF.

The chain links TRBV5-4 to TRBJ2-3; tentative D call: TRBD2 (5 bases). Trimming removed 0 bases at V and 4 bases at J, with 9 bases between. This CDR3 has 14 residues. CDR1 and CDR2 (germline): SGHNT, YYREEE (reference sequence). The CDR3 bases are TGTGCCAGCAGCTTGGATCTCGGGGCAGATACGCAGTATTTT. Translation: CASSLDLGADTQYF.

This sequence joins TRBV7-2 and TRBJ2-2; the match to TRBD2 covers 7 bases. The germline V gene encodes CDR1 SGHTA and CDR2 FQGNSA. The CDR3 totals 16 residues. The ends lost 1 base at V and 4 bases at J; junction bases unmatched: 6. The DNA for the CDR3 is TGTGCCAGCAGCTTAGGTTTAGCGGGTGGCACCGGGGAGCTGTTTTTT. Protein sequence: CASSLGLAGGTGELFF.

This chain connects TRBV7-2 to TRBJ1-4; no clear D. Germline values: CDR1 SGHTA, CDR2 FQGNSA. CDR3 length: 14 residues. V lost 1 base, J lost 7 bases, and 10 bases lay in between. The CDR3 DNA reads TGTGCCAGCAGCTTAGGAGCCGTACGTGAAAAACTGTTTTTT. Translating gives CASSLGAVREKLFF.